These T cell receptor beta chains were read from a single sample in a study of T cell repertoires in cytomegalovirus infection. The antigens these receptors bind are not known. TCRdb re-called the reads through MiXCR, storing one row per CDR3 protein. This table has 75,000 to 95,000 distinct CDR3 sequences, approximately 43% appearing once. The specimen comprised CD8+ T cells from cultured PBMCs, sampled from culture after CMV antigen stimulation. The receptors derive from a human donor in good health (CMV status not recorded). Some clones in this sample may be carry-over from other donors' samples. The CDR3 runs from the conserved cysteine through the conserved F or W. Each record gives: J gene, D gene, clone size, V gene, CDR3 DNA, CDR3 protein. D genes are given only for firm matches. Only some rows state a clone size, as once, few, many or a class for expanded clones.

j_call: TRBJ1-1; d_call: -; clone_size: few; v_call: TRBV7-3; cdr3_nt: TGTGCCAGCAGCGTCAAGTTGAACACTGAAGCTTTCTTT; cdr3_aa: CASSVKLNTEAFF
j_call: TRBJ2-2; d_call: -; clone_size: -; v_call: TRBV12-3/TRBV12-4; cdr3_nt: TGTGCCAGCAGTTTACTGGGCCCCGGGGAGCTGTTTTTT; cdr3_aa: CASSLLGPGELFF
j_call: TRBJ2-1; d_call: -; clone_size: few; v_call: TRBV7-2; cdr3_nt: TGTGCCAGCAGCTTAGTTTCCCTAGCGACTGGTAGTGAGCAGTTCTTC; cdr3_aa: CASSLVSLATGSEQFF
j_call: TRBJ2-1; d_call: TRBD2; clone_size: few; v_call: TRBV10-3; cdr3_nt: TGTGCCATCAGTGAGTCGACTCCTCGAGCGGGAGGGCCCAATGAGCAGTTCTTC; cdr3_aa: CAISESTPRAGGPNEQFF
j_call: TRBJ2-7; d_call: -; clone_size: -; v_call: TRBV4-1; cdr3_nt: TGCGCCAGCAGCCAAGTGAGTCGCGGCGGGCATCCCTACGAGCAGTACTTC; cdr3_aa: CASSQVSRGGHPYEQYF
j_call: TRBJ2-1; d_call: -; clone_size: -; v_call: TRBV4-2; cdr3_nt: TGTGCCAGCAGCCAACCGCTGGCGTACGGCTTAACCCGGAAGAATGAGCAGTTCTTC; cdr3_aa: CASSQPLAYGLTRKNEQFF
j_call: TRBJ1-4; d_call: TRBD1; clone_size: many; v_call: TRBV15; cdr3_nt: TGTGCCACCCTCGACAGGGGACAAGAAAAACTGTTTTTT; cdr3_aa: CATLDRGQEKLFF
j_call: TRBJ1-1; d_call: TRBD1; clone_size: -; v_call: TRBV7-9; cdr3_nt: TGTGCCAGCAGCCGCCCGGGGACAGTGAACACTGAAGCTTTCTTT; cdr3_aa: CASSRPGTVNTEAFF
j_call: TRBJ1-2; d_call: TRBD1; clone_size: few; v_call: TRBV11-2; cdr3_nt: TGTGCCATCGGGACAGGGGGCTATCACACCTTC; cdr3_aa: CAIGTGGYHTF
j_call: TRBJ1-6; d_call: -; clone_size: -; v_call: TRBV6-1; cdr3_nt: TGTGCCAGCAGTTACTGGTACAGGAATAATTCACCCCTCCACTTT; cdr3_aa: CASSYWYRNNSPLHF
j_call: TRBJ1-2; d_call: -; clone_size: -; v_call: TRBV5-1; cdr3_nt: TGCGCCAGCAGCCCCTTTCTGGGGGGCTACACCTTC; cdr3_aa: CASSPFLGGYTF
j_call: TRBJ1-4; d_call: -; clone_size: -; v_call: TRBV28; cdr3_nt: TGTGCCAGCAGTGGACGGGATAATGAAAAACTGTTTTTT; cdr3_aa: CASSGRDNEKLFF
j_call: TRBJ1-5; d_call: -; clone_size: -; v_call: TRBV12-3/TRBV12-4; cdr3_nt: TGTGCCAGCACGGATACGGGGATCCAGCCCCAGCATTTT; cdr3_aa: CASTDTGIQPQHF
j_call: TRBJ1-1; d_call: -; clone_size: few; v_call: TRBV6-6; cdr3_nt: TGTGCCAGCAGTTACTCGATAGGGTACGAGGGGGCTTTCTTT; cdr3_aa: CASSYSIGYEGAFF
j_call: TRBJ1-5; d_call: TRBD1; clone_size: few; v_call: TRBV7-9; cdr3_nt: TGTGCCAGCAGCGAGGAGGGACAGGGATTTACTCAGCCCCAGCATTTT; cdr3_aa: CASSEEGQGFTQPQHF
j_call: TRBJ2-7; d_call: TRBD2; clone_size: -; v_call: TRBV10-3; cdr3_nt: TGTGCCATCAGCGGGACTAGCGGGGCCGCCTACGAGCAGTACTTC; cdr3_aa: CAISGTSGAAYEQYF
j_call: TRBJ2-1; d_call: TRBD2; clone_size: -; v_call: TRBV27; cdr3_nt: TGTGCCAGCAGTTTCACCCTGCCCGGGACTAGCGGGGGACATGAGCAGTTCTTC; cdr3_aa: CASSFTLPGTSGGHEQFF
j_call: TRBJ1-3; d_call: TRBD1; clone_size: -; v_call: TRBV7-6; cdr3_nt: TGTGCCAGCAGCGTGGGGGGACAGTTTGGAAACACCATATATTTT; cdr3_aa: CASSVGGQFGNTIYF
j_call: TRBJ2-1; d_call: TRBD2; clone_size: -; v_call: TRBV28; cdr3_nt: TGTGCCAGCAGTTTAAGGTTAGGTAGCGGGAGGTTCACCTACAATGAGCAGTTCTTC; cdr3_aa: CASSLRLGSGRFTYNEQFF
j_call: TRBJ2-1; d_call: TRBD1; clone_size: -; v_call: TRBV5-6; cdr3_nt: TGTGCCAGCAGCTGGGGGACAGGGGGCGATGAGCAGTTCTTC; cdr3_aa: CASSWGTGGDEQFF
j_call: TRBJ2-7; d_call: TRBD2; clone_size: -; v_call: TRBV12-3/TRBV12-4; cdr3_nt: TGTGCCAGCAGTCCAAGCGGGAGTCTTACGGGAGAGCAGTACTTC; cdr3_aa: CASSPSGSLTGEQYF
j_call: TRBJ2-3; d_call: TRBD2; clone_size: few; v_call: TRBV27; cdr3_nt: TGTGCCAGCAGTCCAACCCTATGGCGGGAGGAGACAGATACGCAGTATTTT; cdr3_aa: CASSPTLWREETDTQYF
j_call: TRBJ2-1; d_call: -; clone_size: -; v_call: TRBV11-2; cdr3_nt: TGTGCCAGCAGCTTAGATCGAGTCGATGAGCAGTTCTTC; cdr3_aa: CASSLDRVDEQFF
j_call: TRBJ2-3; d_call: -; clone_size: -; v_call: TRBV7-3; cdr3_nt: TGTGCCAGCAGCTTTTACAGCACAGATACGCAGTATTTT; cdr3_aa: CASSFYSTDTQYF
j_call: TRBJ2-3; d_call: TRBD2; clone_size: -; v_call: TRBV12-3/TRBV12-4; cdr3_nt: TGTGCCAGCAGCTCGACTAGCGGCACAGATACGCAGTATTTT; cdr3_aa: CASSSTSGTDTQYF
j_call: TRBJ1-1; d_call: -; clone_size: few; v_call: TRBV7-8; cdr3_nt: TGTGCCAGCAGCTTAGTAAGGAAGAACACTGAAGCTTTCTTT; cdr3_aa: CASSLVRKNTEAFF
j_call: TRBJ2-1; d_call: TRBD2; clone_size: few; v_call: TRBV23-1; cdr3_nt: TGCGCCAGCAGTCACCCTCCCAGCGGGAGATCCTACAATGAGCAGTTCTTC; cdr3_aa: CASSHPPSGRSYNEQFF
j_call: TRBJ2-1; d_call: -; clone_size: -; v_call: TRBV14; cdr3_nt: TGTGCCAGCAGCCAGCTAATGGGTCGCCGGGATGAGCAGTTCTTC; cdr3_aa: CASSQLMGRRDEQFF
j_call: TRBJ1-4; d_call: TRBD1; clone_size: few; v_call: TRBV7-9; cdr3_nt: TGTGCCAGCAGCGCGAGACAGGGGGTAGAGGAAAAACTGTTTTTT; cdr3_aa: CASSARQGVEEKLFF
j_call: TRBJ2-7; d_call: TRBD2; clone_size: few; v_call: TRBV29-1; cdr3_nt: TGCAGCGTCCTGGGGGGGGACTACTCCTACGAGCAGTACTTC; cdr3_aa: CSVLGGDYSYEQYF
j_call: TRBJ1-1; d_call: -; clone_size: -; v_call: TRBV27; cdr3_nt: TGTGCCAGCAGTTTAGGCATGGGCGCGGGGACTGAAGCTTTCTTT; cdr3_aa: CASSLGMGAGTEAFF
j_call: TRBJ2-7; d_call: -; clone_size: few; v_call: TRBV7-9; cdr3_nt: TGTGCCAGCAGCTCGAACGGTGACAGATACTACGAGCAGTACTTC; cdr3_aa: CASSSNGDRYYEQYF
j_call: TRBJ2-3; d_call: -; clone_size: few; v_call: TRBV6-1; cdr3_nt: TGTGCCCTTGGAAGGGGGGCAGATACGCAGTATTTT; cdr3_aa: CALGRGADTQYF
j_call: TRBJ1-2; d_call: TRBD1; clone_size: -; v_call: TRBV13; cdr3_nt: TGTGCCAGCAGCACCCTAGGACAGGGACGAACTAACTATGGCTACACCTTC; cdr3_aa: CASSTLGQGRTNYGYTF
j_call: TRBJ1-1; d_call: -; clone_size: few; v_call: TRBV7-3; cdr3_nt: TGTGCCAGCAGCAATTATCCAGGTGGCTACGGCGAAGCTTTCTTT; cdr3_aa: CASSNYPGGYGEAFF
j_call: TRBJ1-1; d_call: TRBD1; clone_size: few; v_call: TRBV28; cdr3_nt: TGTGCCAGCAGTTCACTCCGAACAGGGGGCACTGAAGCTTTCTTT; cdr3_aa: CASSSLRTGGTEAFF
j_call: TRBJ1-4; d_call: -; clone_size: -; v_call: TRBV6-5; cdr3_nt: TGTGCCAGCAGTTACGAATTCGGGGTTACTGGCGAAAAACTGTTTTTT; cdr3_aa: CASSYEFGVTGEKLFF
j_call: TRBJ2-1; d_call: -; clone_size: few; v_call: TRBV7-9; cdr3_nt: TGTGCGGAGACTAGCTCCTACAATGAGCAGTTCTTC; cdr3_aa: CAETSSYNEQFF
j_call: TRBJ2-1; d_call: -; clone_size: few; v_call: TRBV2; cdr3_nt: TGTGCCAGGTTCGGGGTCAACAATGAGCAGTTCTTC; cdr3_aa: CARFGVNNEQFF
j_call: TRBJ2-1; d_call: TRBD1; clone_size: few; v_call: TRBV4-1; cdr3_nt: TGCGCCAGATCTACAGGGGGCCTCTCCTACAATGAGCAGTTCTTC; cdr3_aa: CARSTGGLSYNEQFF
j_call: TRBJ2-7; d_call: TRBD2; clone_size: -; v_call: TRBV29-1; cdr3_nt: TGCAGCGTTGAATCTCACGGGAATCGGGGGGCCTACGAGCAGTACTTC; cdr3_aa: CSVESHGNRGAYEQYF
j_call: TRBJ2-4; d_call: -; clone_size: few; v_call: TRBV28; cdr3_nt: TGTGCCAGCAGCAGTCCTAGCGACAAAAACATTCAGTACTTC; cdr3_aa: CASSSPSDKNIQYF
j_call: TRBJ2-7; d_call: -; clone_size: -; v_call: TRBV13; cdr3_nt: TGTGCCAGTGGTTTAGCCGAGGACGAGCAGTACTTC; cdr3_aa: CASGLAEDEQYF
j_call: TRBJ2-1; d_call: -; clone_size: -; v_call: TRBV7-4; cdr3_nt: TGTGCCAGCAGCTTAGTTGGGGCTAGTTCAAGTGAGCAGTTCTTC; cdr3_aa: CASSLVGASSSEQFF
j_call: TRBJ2-1; d_call: TRBD2; clone_size: -; v_call: TRBV4-2; cdr3_nt: TGTGCCAGCAGCCCCCTCGGGCGGGAGGGCCTATATGAGCAGTTCTTC; cdr3_aa: CASSPLGREGLYEQFF
j_call: TRBJ2-7; d_call: -; clone_size: -; v_call: TRBV4-1; cdr3_nt: TGCGCCAGCAGCCCCGTTAGGGGGACCCCCTCCTACGAGCAGTACTTC; cdr3_aa: CASSPVRGTPSYEQYF
j_call: TRBJ2-3; d_call: -; clone_size: -; v_call: TRBV10-2; cdr3_nt: TGCGCCAGCAGCGTGAGCACAGATACGCAGTATTTT; cdr3_aa: CASSVSTDTQYF
j_call: TRBJ2-7; d_call: -; clone_size: -; v_call: TRBV27; cdr3_nt: TGTGCCAGCAGTTTATCTATGGGGGAAAGCTCCTACGAGCAGTACTTC; cdr3_aa: CASSLSMGESSYEQYF
j_call: TRBJ1-1; d_call: TRBD1; clone_size: -; v_call: TRBV20-1; cdr3_nt: TGCAGTGCTCGACAGGGGGCGTCCCCTGAAGCTTTCTTT; cdr3_aa: CSARQGASPEAFF
j_call: TRBJ2-7; d_call: -; clone_size: -; v_call: TRBV6-8; cdr3_nt: TGTGCCAGCAGTTACCCGCTGCAGTACTTC; cdr3_aa: CASSYPLQYF
j_call: TRBJ2-1; d_call: TRBD1; clone_size: few; v_call: TRBV7-3; cdr3_nt: TGTGCCAGCAGCTTACAGGGGGCATCCTACAATGAGCAGTTCTTC; cdr3_aa: CASSLQGASYNEQFF
j_call: TRBJ1-3; d_call: TRBD1; clone_size: few; v_call: TRBV7-2; cdr3_nt: TGTGCCAGCAGCTCCACAATACCCAGGGGGCGAGGTGGAAACACCATATATTTT; cdr3_aa: CASSSTIPRGRGGNTIYF
j_call: TRBJ2-2; d_call: -; clone_size: once; v_call: TRBV19; cdr3_nt: TGTGCCAGTAGTATAGGGACAGCTTTTATACCGAACACCGGGGAGCTGTTTTTT; cdr3_aa: CASSIGTAFIPNTGELFF